This TCR beta chain derives from a study of shared clonotypes between healthy human individuals. Germline assignment: CDR1 SGHRS and CDR2 YFSETQ. The CDR3 contains 14 residues. V was cut by 4 bases and J by 6 bases, with 16 bases left in between. Method: immunoSEQ multiplex PCR; TCRdb's copy keeps in-frame clones and lacks some. The profile shows some 1 million clones, more than 65% of them singletons. Sequencing was done on a sample of memory CD4+ T cells sorted from blood. The subset denotes: CD45RA-negative fraction. The TCR was taken from a young man in good health. The rearrangement links TRBV5-1 to TRBJ1-2; tentative D call: TRBD1 (5 bases). The CDR3 nucleotides read TGCGCCAGCAGCCCCGGGACTTTCGCCGATGGCTACACCTTC. It specifies CASSPGTFADGYTF. The variable domain in full, completed from reference TRBV5-1 and TRBJ1-2, reads KAGVTQTPRYLIKTRGQQVTLSCSPISGHRSVSWYQQTPGQGLQFLFEYFSETQRNKGNFPGRFSGRQFSNSRSEMNVSTLELGDSALYLCASSPGTFADGYTFGSGTRLTVV.